The clone carrying this TCR beta chain was observed at least ten times. From RNA transcripts, TCR beta CDR3 regions were amplified. HTBI primers were the set used in a first-round RT-PCR of the TCR CDR3. TCRdb independently ran MiXCR on the multiplex PCR reads; one entry per CDR3 protein. The table shows about 560,000 distinct CDR3 sequences, with approximately 16% occurring only once. The data belong to a study of T cells in Graves' hyperthyroidism and ophthalmopathy. Trimming took 5 bases from V and 5 from J, leaving 18 bases between them. Germline V CDR1 and CDR2: SQVTM, ANQGSEA. CDR3 length equals 14 residues.

This chain connects TRBV29-1 to TRBJ1-2; D is possibly TRBD1 (5 bases). The sequencing sample was made of blood. This TCR came from a woman aged 18-35 years with Graves' hyperthyroidism. In DNA form, the CDR3 reads TGCAGCGTTCTCCCGCGACAGAACCTTTATGGCTACACCTTC. Translating it yields CSVLPRQNLYGYTF.